The clone carrying this T cell receptor beta chain was observed a few times. The entry originates in a study of blood T cells in healthy people across ages. A second PCR, run for 7 to 11 cycles, used a sample-barcoded 5' primer plus a J-beta primer mix. TCRdb reprocessed the 5' RACE reads via MiXCR and lists one record per CDR3 protein. The sample has under 1 million distinct CDR3 sequences, around two fifths seen once. CDR3 length: 14 amino acids. The chain employs TRBV21-1 and TRBJ2-5; the table names TRBD2, a call not compared with the DNA. TRBV21-1 is tagged as a pseudogene. The TCR comes from a man aged 60-69 years in good health. Sequenced sample: blood. The CDR3 loop reads CASSGSAGIETQYF. In DNA, the CDR3 is TGTGCCAGCAGCGGGAGTGCAGGGATTGAGACCCAGTACTTC.